Reported below is one T cell receptor (beta chain). Its antigen is unknown. The sample comes from a study of T-cell reconstitution after alpha-beta-depleted transplantation in children. Study-wide points: The origin of alpha-beta T cells about two months after transplant was reportedly several hundred expanded graft clones.

Construction of the TCRbeta library involved unique molecular identifiers. Via MiXCR, TCRdb re-called the PCR reads, giving one row per CDR3 protein. The repertoire holds approximately 500,000 distinct CDR3 sequences, with over 9.5% as singletons. Germline values: CDR1 DFQATT, CDR2 SNEGSKA (reference sequence). The CDR3 extends over 13 amino acids. V was pared by 5 bases and J by 2 bases, with 3 bases of the junction left unmatched. Source: PBMCs, taken before TCRalphabeta/CD19-depleted stem cell transplant. The rearrangement uses TRBV20-1 and TRBJ2-7; TRBD1 matches 10 bases. This receptor was taken from a child aged 2-15 years with inherited bone marrow failure, due to receive a stem cell transplant. As DNA, the CDR3 is TGCAGTGCTTGGACAGGGGGACCCTACGAGCAGTACTTC. Its translation is CSAWTGGPYEQYF.